A selection of T cell receptor beta chains follows, all from one sample in a study of cytomegalovirus exposure and HLA in healthy donors. Sequencing was performed with immunoSEQ multiplex PCR; in TCRdb, only in-frame clones are kept and a portion is missing. This sample's table has around 33,000 clones. Sequencing input: PBMCs. The receptors shown here come from a woman aged 40 to 50 in good health and CMV-seropositive. Both conserved end residues are part of each CDR3. The order of the fields is V gene, J gene, D gene, CDR3 protein, CDR3 DNA. D genes are given only for firm matches.

v_gene: TRBV19; j_gene: TRBJ2-5; d_gene: TRBD1; CDR3aa: CASSPRTGGQETQYF; CDR3nt: TGTGCCAGTAGTCCGAGGACAGGGGGCCAAGAGACCCAGTACTTC
v_gene: TRBV5-4; j_gene: TRBJ2-5; d_gene: TRBD2; CDR3aa: CASSSQREGLETQYF; CDR3nt: TGTGCCAGCAGCTCCCAGCGGGAGGGCCTTGAGACCCAGTACTTC
v_gene: TRBV5-1; j_gene: TRBJ2-3; d_gene: TRBD2; CDR3aa: CASSSGTSGSTDTQYF; CDR3nt: TGCGCCAGCAGTTCCGGGACTAGCGGTAGCACAGATACGCAGTATTTT
v_gene: TRBV5-6; j_gene: TRBJ2-4; d_gene: TRBD2; CDR3aa: CASSLFWGGLAKNIQYF; CDR3nt: TGTGCCAGCAGCTTGTTCTGGGGGGGACTAGCCAAAAACATTCAGTACTTC
v_gene: TRBV5-4; j_gene: TRBJ2-3; d_gene: .; CDR3aa: CASSLEPSPHTDTQYF; CDR3nt: TGTGCCAGCAGCTTGGAGCCTAGCCCGCACACAGATACGCAGTATTTT
v_gene: TRBV5-4; j_gene: TRBJ2-1; d_gene: TRBD2; CDR3aa: CASSGRTSGFYNEQFF; CDR3nt: TGTGCCAGCAGCGGGCGGACTAGCGGATTTTACAATGAGCAGTTCTTC
v_gene: TRBV7-3; j_gene: TRBJ2-3; d_gene: TRBD2; CDR3aa: CASSYSGGADTQYF; CDR3nt: TGTGCCAGCAGCTATAGCGGGGGGGCAGATACGCAGTATTTT
v_gene: TRBV27; j_gene: TRBJ2-3; d_gene: TRBD2; CDR3aa: CASSFGLADTDTQYF; CDR3nt: TGTGCCAGCAGTTTTGGGCTAGCGGACACAGATACGCAGTATTTT
v_gene: TRBV18; j_gene: TRBJ2-3; d_gene: TRBD1; CDR3aa: CASSNNVGTDSTDTQYF; CDR3nt: TGTGCCAGCTCAAATAACGTCGGGACAGATAGCACAGATACGCAGTATTTT
v_gene: TRBV6-5; j_gene: TRBJ2-1; d_gene: TRBD1; CDR3aa: CASSGREGQGNEQFF; CDR3nt: TGTGCCAGCAGTGGGAGGGAAGGACAGGGGAATGAGCAGTTCTTC
v_gene: TRBV30; j_gene: TRBJ2-3; d_gene: .; CDR3aa: CAWIPVADTQYF; CDR3nt: TGTGCCTGGATCCCGGTGGCAGATACGCAGTATTTT
v_gene: TRBV4-1; j_gene: TRBJ2-7; d_gene: .; CDR3aa: CASSHLDKAAYEQYF; CDR3nt: TGCGCCAGCAGCCATCTGGACAAAGCCGCCTACGAGCAGTACTTC
v_gene: TRBV6-5; j_gene: TRBJ1-5; d_gene: TRBD1; CDR3aa: CASSPQGGQPQHF; CDR3nt: TGTGCCAGCAGTCCTCAGGGGGGTCAGCCCCAGCATTTT
v_gene: TRBV13; j_gene: TRBJ2-7; d_gene: .; CDR3aa: CASSLGTGAYEQYF; CDR3nt: TGTGCCAGCAGCCTGGGGACTGGAGCCTACGAGCAGTACTTC
v_gene: TRBV29-1; j_gene: TRBJ2-1; d_gene: TRBD2; CDR3aa: CSVALAGVNEQFF; CDR3nt: TGCAGCGTTGCACTAGCGGGAGTCAATGAGCAGTTCTTC
v_gene: TRBV2; j_gene: TRBJ2-3; d_gene: .; CDR3aa: CASSEHRATDTQYF; CDR3nt: TGTGCCAGCAGTGAACACAGGGCCACAGATACGCAGTATTTT
v_gene: TRBV18; j_gene: TRBJ2-7; d_gene: .; CDR3aa: CASSPSAGEQYF; CDR3nt: TGTGCCAGCTCACCCTCGGCGGGCGAGCAGTACTTC
v_gene: TRBV28; j_gene: TRBJ2-6; d_gene: .; CDR3aa: CAVNLAGVLPGANVLTF; CDR3nt: TGTGCCGTCAACCTCGCAGGGGTTCTTCCTGGGGCCAACGTCCTGACTTTC
v_gene: TRBV28; j_gene: TRBJ1-5; d_gene: TRBD1; CDR3aa: CASITGGRQPQHF; CDR3nt: TGTGCCAGCATTACAGGGGGTCGTCAGCCCCAGCATTTT
v_gene: TRBV6-6; j_gene: TRBJ1-5; d_gene: .; CDR3aa: CASSRDSNQPQHF; CDR3nt: TGTGCCAGCAGCCGCGACAGTAATCAGCCCCAGCATTTT
v_gene: TRBV15; j_gene: TRBJ1-6; d_gene: .; CDR3aa: CATSRRENSPLHF; CDR3nt: TGTGCCACCAGCAGGCGGGAGAATTCACCCCTCCACTTT
v_gene: TRBV4-1; j_gene: TRBJ1-1; d_gene: TRBD1; CDR3aa: CASSSLQGKWTEAFF; CDR3nt: TGCGCCAGCAGCAGCCTACAGGGGAAGTGGACTGAAGCTTTCTTT
v_gene: TRBV18; j_gene: TRBJ1-3; d_gene: TRBD1; CDR3aa: CASSLGTGSSGNTIYF; CDR3nt: TGTGCCAGCTCACTTGGGACAGGGAGCTCTGGAAACACCATATATTTT
v_gene: TRBV18; j_gene: TRBJ2-7; d_gene: TRBD1; CDR3aa: CASSPYAAGTGDGEQYF; CDR3nt: TGTGCCAGCTCACCATACGCCGCCGGGACAGGGGATGGCGAGCAGTACTTC
v_gene: TRBV30; j_gene: TRBJ1-2; d_gene: .; CDR3aa: CAWSSGRVGYTF; CDR3nt: TGTGCCTGGAGTTCAGGCAGGGTAGGGTACACCTTC
v_gene: TRBV19; j_gene: TRBJ2-7; d_gene: .; CDR3aa: CASKGGPWYEQYF; CDR3nt: TGTGCCAGTAAAGGAGGGCCTTGGTACGAGCAGTACTTC
v_gene: TRBV18; j_gene: TRBJ1-1; d_gene: .; CDR3aa: CASRPEDTEAFF; CDR3nt: TGTGCCAGCCGACCGGAGGACACTGAAGCTTTCTTT
v_gene: TRBV11-3; j_gene: TRBJ2-1; d_gene: TRBD2; CDR3aa: CASSQGPLAGGQGEQFF; CDR3nt: TGTGCCAGCAGCCAAGGTCCCCTAGCGGGAGGGCAAGGTGAGCAGTTCTTC
v_gene: TRBV29-1; j_gene: TRBJ2-7; d_gene: .; CDR3aa: CSVPLGGSYEQYF; CDR3nt: TGCAGCGTTCCATTGGGTGGGAGCTACGAGCAGTACTTC
v_gene: TRBV7-9; j_gene: TRBJ1-1; d_gene: .; CDR3aa: CASTTPLTEAFF; CDR3nt: TGTGCCAGCACCACACCCCTCACTGAAGCTTTCTTT
v_gene: TRBV30; j_gene: TRBJ2-7; d_gene: TRBD2; CDR3aa: CACQREVHYEQYF; CDR3nt: TGTGCCTGCCAACGGGAGGTCCACTACGAGCAGTACTTC
v_gene: TRBV27; j_gene: TRBJ2-6; d_gene: .; CDR3aa: CASRGLSSGANVLTF; CDR3nt: TGTGCCAGCAGGGGACTGAGCTCTGGGGCCAACGTCCTGACTTTC
v_gene: TRBV5-8; j_gene: TRBJ2-6; d_gene: .; CDR3aa: CASTFWGAGANVLTF; CDR3nt: TGTGCCAGCACCTTCTGGGGCGCTGGGGCCAACGTCCTGACTTTC
v_gene: TRBV18; j_gene: TRBJ1-2; d_gene: .; CDR3aa: CASSYTGTRPNYGYTF; CDR3nt: TGTGCCAGCTCATACACCGGGACACGTCCTAACTATGGCTACACCTTC
v_gene: TRBV2; j_gene: TRBJ2-7; d_gene: TRBD1; CDR3aa: CASSELAQGAYEQYF; CDR3nt: TGTGCCAGCAGTGAGCTGGCGCAGGGGGCTTACGAGCAGTACTTC
v_gene: TRBV5-5; j_gene: TRBJ1-5; d_gene: .; CDR3aa: CASSLETRGQPQHF; CDR3nt: TGTGCCAGCAGCTTGGAAACACGGGGGCAGCCCCAGCATTTT
v_gene: TRBV6-6; j_gene: TRBJ2-3; d_gene: TRBD1; CDR3aa: CASSPDRGVDTQYF; CDR3nt: TGTGCCAGCAGCCCCGACAGGGGAGTAGATACGCAGTATTTT
v_gene: TRBV30; j_gene: TRBJ1-4; d_gene: .; CDR3aa: CAWKRGLGNSNEKLFF; CDR3nt: TGTGCCTGGAAAAGGGGTTTAGGGAACTCTAATGAAAAACTGTTTTTT
v_gene: TRBV5-1; j_gene: TRBJ2-5; d_gene: TRBD1; CDR3aa: CASSSRQGAVSETQYF; CDR3nt: TGCGCCAGCAGCTCTAGACAGGGGGCGGTTTCAGAGACCCAGTACTTC
v_gene: TRBV7-9; j_gene: TRBJ2-3; d_gene: TRBD2; CDR3aa: CASTFLVGLAGVRADTQYF; CDR3nt: TGTGCCAGCACTTTCTTGGTAGGGCTAGCGGGAGTAAGGGCAGATACGCAGTATTTT
v_gene: TRBV5-6; j_gene: TRBJ1-2; d_gene: .; CDR3aa: CASSTGGGANYGYTF; CDR3nt: TGTGCCAGCAGCACAGGAGGGGGGGCTAACTATGGCTACACCTTC
v_gene: TRBV4-2; j_gene: TRBJ2-7; d_gene: TRBD2; CDR3aa: CASSQASVAGAYEQYF; CDR3nt: TGTGCCAGCAGCCAAGCCTCGGTAGCGGGAGCATACGAGCAGTACTTC
v_gene: TRBV10-3; j_gene: TRBJ1-2; d_gene: TRBD1; CDR3aa: CAISEGGQARTLGGYTF; CDR3nt: TGTGCCATCAGTGAAGGGGGACAGGCGAGGACCCTGGGGGGCTACACCTTC